Below are 17 T cell receptor beta chains sequenced from a single sample in a study of blood T cell repertoires in COVID-19. TCRdb's copy holds only in-frame clones and misses some; the assay was immunoSEQ multiplex PCR. Of under 200,000 clones detected, 85% to 95% appear once; the ten largest clones hold 0.53%. What was sequenced was peripheral blood. These receptor sequences come from a man aged 50 to 59 with acute or convalescent COVID-19.

This clone was counted only a few times. The sample has other DNA sequences that encode this CDR3 too. The chain is built from TRBV27 and TRBJ1-1; D is unclear. CDR3 length: 11 residues. CDR1 and CDR2 (germline): MNHEY, SMNVEV (reference sequence). As DNA, the CDR3 is TGTGCGTCAGCGGGCGGCACTGAAGCTTTCTTT. Translation: CASAGGTEAFF.

The V call is TRBV10-3, the J call TRBJ2-2; the match to TRBD1 covers 10 bases. The V segment lost 6 bases and the J segment 10 bases; nucleotides outside the gene matches: 20. The germline CDR1 and CDR2 sequences are ENHRY and SYGVKD. CDR3 length equals 18 residues. The CDR3 DNA follows: TGTGCCATCAGCGTCCGATCAAATCCGCGACAGGGGGCGAAGGAGCTGTTTTTT. This encodes CAISVRSNPRQGAKELFF.

This clone occurred once. The chain uses TRBV19 and TRBJ1-5; D unclear. Germline loops: CDR1 LNHDA, CDR2 SQIVND (reference sequence). The CDR3 has 15 residues. With 4 bases removed from V and 6 bases from J, the gap between germline ends came to 16 bases. The DNA of the CDR3 is TGTGCCAGTAGTAGAACAGAGATAAGTGGTCAGCCCCAGCATTTT. As protein: CASSRTEISGQPQHF.

The gene calls are TRBV2 and TRBJ1-1; weak D call: TRBD1 (5 bases). Germline CDR1 reads SNHLY; CDR2 reads FYNNEI. V was shortened by 6 bases and J by 1 base, with 9 bases between the two germline ends. The CDR3 loop spans 13 amino acids. The CDR3 coding sequence is TGTGCCAGCAGGATACAGGAGAACACTGAAGCTTTCTTT. Translated, it gives CASRIQENTEAFF.

This clone appeared a single time. The chain combines TRBV29-1 with TRBJ2-7, with TRBD2 matching over 7 bases. This CDR3 region has 12 residues. J lost 3 bases, V lost 4 bases, and 3 bases had no gene match. Per germline, CDR1 SQVTM and CDR2 ANQGSEA. Here the CDR3 reads CSVVGGSYEQYF. The CDR3 coding sequence is TGCAGCGTTGTCGGGGGGAGCTACGAGCAGTACTTC.

The gene calls are TRBV19 and TRBJ1-5; TRBD1 matches at 9 bases. Germline V gene lookup returns CDR1 LNHDA and CDR2 SQIVND (reference sequence). This CDR3 has 15 residues. V dropped 3 bases and J dropped 5; count of bases not matched to a gene: 5. The CDR3 here is CASSMRTGVDQPQHF. CDR3 nucleotides: TGTGCCAGTAGTATGAGGACAGGGGTCGATCAGCCCCAGCATTTT.

The rearrangement joins TRBV9 to TRBJ1-1, with D maybe TRBD1 (6 bases). Trimming shortened V by 3 bases and J by 4 bases, and 10 bases separated the two germline ends. In germline, CDR1 is SGDLS, CDR2 YYNGEE. The CDR3 is 13 residues long. CDR3: CASSATGTTEAFF. Written as DNA, the CDR3 is TGTGCCAGCAGCGCCACAGGGACCACTGAAGCTTTCTTT. Drawing the rest from reference TRBV9 and TRBJ1-1, the complete variable domain is DSGVTQTPKHLITATGQRVTLRCSPRSGDLSVYWYQQSLDQGLQFLIQYYNGEERAKGNILERFSAQQFPDLHSELNLSSLELGDSALYFCASSATGTTEAFFGQGTRLTVV.

The chain employs TRBV5-4 and TRBJ2-7; a weak D match, TRBD2 (6 bases). V gave up 3 bases and J gave up 2 bases, with 15 bases separating them. The CDR3 contains 15 residues. Germline values: CDR1 SGHNT, CDR2 YYREEE (reference sequence). The CDR3 is CASSSLPGETYEQYF. CDR3 coding DNA: TGTGCCAGCAGCTCCTTACCGGGAGAAACCTACGAGCAGTACTTC.

This chain uses TRBV9 with TRBJ2-3, with TRBD2 identical over 8 bases. V lost 4 bases to trimming and J lost 8 bases; unmatched junction nucleotides: 12. There are 15 residues in the CDR3. Germline CDR1 reads SGDLS; CDR2 reads YYNGEE. The DNA of the CDR3 is TGTGCCAGCAGCTTAATTAGCGGGAATGGGGGTACGCAGTATTTT. Translating it yields CASSLISGNGGTQYF.

V is TRBV7-9 and J is TRBJ2-3, with 7 positions matching TRBD1. Germline V gene data show CDR1 as SEHNR and CDR2 as FQNEAQ (reference sequence). V shed 7 bases and J 1 base; nucleotides not matched to a gene: 11. This CDR3 region has 16 residues. In nucleotides, the CDR3 is TGTGCCAGCAACAGGGGTTTGGACTTACGCACAGATACGCAGTATTTT. Its translation is CASNRGLDLRTDTQYF.

The chain links TRBV7-8 to TRBJ1-2, with no clear D. Germline CDR1 and CDR2: SGHVS and FQNEAQ. The CDR3 length is 15 residues. V lost 2 bases and J 4 bases, leaving 14 bases between the germline ends. CDR3 residues: CASSLSLSASYGYTF. The CDR3 nucleotides are TGTGCCAGCAGCTTATCGCTCAGCGCCTCCTATGGCTACACCTTC.

The chain joins TRBV3-1 (or the pseudogene TRBV3-2) to TRBJ2-2; unclear D gene. The germline V and J ends were trimmed by 4 bases and 2 bases, with 5 bases remaining between them. The length of the CDR3 is 13 residues. CDR1 and CDR2 from the germline V gene are LGHDT and YNNKEL (reference sequence). The CDR3 DNA sequence: TGTGCCAGCAGCCTTAGAAACACCGGGGAGCTGTTTTTT. It is translated as CASSLRNTGELFF.

This rearrangement joins TRBV11-2 to TRBJ2-1, with a possible D match to TRBD2 (8 bases). V gave up 11 bases and J gave up 2 bases, with 19 bases separating them. CDR1 and CDR2 (germline): SGHAT, FQNNGV. The CDR3 extends over 15 amino acids. In nucleotides, the CDR3 is TGTGCCGCAGGGGGGTTAGCGGGGACCTACAATGAGCAGTTCTTC. This sequence encodes CAAGGLAGTYNEQFF. The full variable domain, completed using reference TRBV11-2 and TRBJ2-1, is EAGVAQSPRYKIIEKRQSVAFWCNPISGHATLYWYQQILGQGPKLLIQFQNNGVVDDSQLPKDRFSAERLKGVDSTLKIQPAKLEDSAVYLCAAGGLAGTYNEQFFGPGTRLTVL.

V gene TRBV4-1 combines with J gene TRBJ2-1; 11 bases match TRBD2. This CDR3 is 18 amino acids long. The ends lost 3 bases at V and 4 bases at J; junction bases unmatched: 11. Germline values: CDR1 MGHRA, CDR2 YSYEKL. As DNA, the CDR3 is TGCGCCAGCAGCCAGAAGAGGACTAGCGGGTCCCCGTACAATGAGCAGTTCTTC. It translates to CASSQKRTSGSPYNEQFF.

The chain combines TRBV2 with TRBJ1-5, with D hard to call. Germline values: CDR1 SNHLY, CDR2 FYNNEI. The CDR3 consists of 15 residues. V dropped 0 bases and J dropped 2 bases, with 8 bases sitting between them. The DNA for the CDR3 is TGTGCCAGCAGTGAAGCGCTGGCGGGCAATCAGCCCCAGCATTTT. It specifies CASSEALAGNQPQHF.

The chain is built from TRBV2 and TRBJ1-4, with D uncertain. CDR1 and CDR2 from the germline V gene are SNHLY and FYNNEI. The CDR3 extends over 15 amino acids. Trimming took off 7 bases at V and 0 bases at J, with 12 bases between the two ends. The CDR3 loop reads CASMGRLATNEKLFF. CDR3 coding DNA: TGTGCCAGCATGGGCAGGCTGGCAACTAATGAAAAACTGTTTTTT. Combining the CDR3 with reference TRBV2 and TRBJ1-4 gives the whole variable domain EPEVTQTPSHQVTQMGQEVILRCVPISNHLYFYWYRQILGQKVEFLVSFYNNEISEKSEIFDDQFSVERPDGSNFTLKIRSTKLEDSAMYFCASMGRLATNEKLFFGSGTQLSVL.

The sample holds one count of this clone. The V gene is TRBV28, the J gene TRBJ1-2; 8 bases fit TRBD1. J was trimmed by 4 bases and V by 6 bases; bases with no gene match: 7. The CDR3 consists of 14 residues. The germline CDR1 and CDR2 sequences are MDHEN and SYDVKM. The CDR3 region is CASRKQGVGYGYTF. CDR3 DNA sequence: TGTGCCAGCAGGAAACAGGGGGTAGGCTATGGCTACACCTTC.